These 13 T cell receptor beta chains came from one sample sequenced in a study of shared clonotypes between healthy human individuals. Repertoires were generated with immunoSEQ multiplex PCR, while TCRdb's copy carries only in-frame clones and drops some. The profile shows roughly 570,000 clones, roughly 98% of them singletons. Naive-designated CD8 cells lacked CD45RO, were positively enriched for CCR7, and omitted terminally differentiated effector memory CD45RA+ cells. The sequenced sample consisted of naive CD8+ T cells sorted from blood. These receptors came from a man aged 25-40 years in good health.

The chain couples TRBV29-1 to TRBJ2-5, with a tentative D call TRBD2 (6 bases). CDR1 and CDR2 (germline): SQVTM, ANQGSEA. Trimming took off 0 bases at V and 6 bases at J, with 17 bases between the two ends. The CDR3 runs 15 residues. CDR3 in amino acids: CSVEDLPGETKTQYF. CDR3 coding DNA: TGCAGCGTTGAAGATCTTCCGGGAGAAACAAAGACCCAGTACTTC.

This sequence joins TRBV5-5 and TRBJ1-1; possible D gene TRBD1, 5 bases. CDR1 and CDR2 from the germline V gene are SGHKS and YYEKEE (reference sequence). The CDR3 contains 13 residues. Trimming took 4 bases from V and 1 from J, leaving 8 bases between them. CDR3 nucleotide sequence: TGTGCCAGCAGCGGAGACAGGAACACTGAAGCTTTCTTT. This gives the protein CASSGDRNTEAFF. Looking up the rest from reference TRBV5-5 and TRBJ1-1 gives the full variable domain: DAGVTQSPTHLIKTRGQQVTLRCSPISGHKSVSWYQQVLGQGPQFIFQYYEKEERGRGNFPDRFSARQFPNYSSELNVNALLLGDSALYLCASSGDRNTEAFFGQGTRLTVV.

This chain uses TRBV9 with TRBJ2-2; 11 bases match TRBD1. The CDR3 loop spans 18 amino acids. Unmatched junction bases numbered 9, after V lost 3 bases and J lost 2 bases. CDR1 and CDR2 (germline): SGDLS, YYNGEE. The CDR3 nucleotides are TGTGCCAGCAGCGGGGACAGGGGGGGAACCGCTAACACCGGGGAGCTGTTTTTT. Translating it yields CASSGDRGGTANTGELFF.

In nucleotides, the CDR3 is TGTGCCAGCAGCGCCCTAAACACAGATACGCAGTATTTT. The encoded protein is CASSALNTDTQYF. The genes are TRBV9 and TRBJ2-3; D uncertain. The CDR3 contains 13 residues. V lost 3 bases and J 2 bases, leaving 7 bases between the germline ends. CDR1 is SGDLS, CDR2 YYNGEE, per germline.

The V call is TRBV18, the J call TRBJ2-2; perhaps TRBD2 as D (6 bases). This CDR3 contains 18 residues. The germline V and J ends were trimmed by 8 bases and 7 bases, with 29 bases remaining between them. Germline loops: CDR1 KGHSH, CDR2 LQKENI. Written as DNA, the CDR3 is TGTGCCAGCCACCATGGTATAAATGGGACTTTTTCGAACGGGGAGCTGTTTTTT. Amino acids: CASHHGINGTFSNGELFF. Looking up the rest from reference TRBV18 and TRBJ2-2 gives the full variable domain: NAGVMQNPRHLVRRRGQEARLRCSPMKGHSHVYWYRQLPEEGLKFMVYLQKENIIDESGMPKERFSAEFPKEGPSILRIQQVVRGDSAAYFCASHHGINGTFSNGELFFGEGSRLTVL.

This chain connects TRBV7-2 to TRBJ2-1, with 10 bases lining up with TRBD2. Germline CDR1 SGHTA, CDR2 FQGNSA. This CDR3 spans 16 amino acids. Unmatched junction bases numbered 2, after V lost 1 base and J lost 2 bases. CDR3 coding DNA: TGTGCCAGCAGCTTAGACCTAGCGGGGGCCTACAATGAGCAGTTCTTC. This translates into CASSLDLAGAYNEQFF.

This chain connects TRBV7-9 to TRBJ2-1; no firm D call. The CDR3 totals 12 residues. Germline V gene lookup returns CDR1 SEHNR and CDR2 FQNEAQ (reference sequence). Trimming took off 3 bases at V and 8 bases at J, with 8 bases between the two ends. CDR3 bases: TGTGCCAGCAGCTTCGTGGGATATGAGCAGTTCTTC. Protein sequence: CASSFVGYEQFF.

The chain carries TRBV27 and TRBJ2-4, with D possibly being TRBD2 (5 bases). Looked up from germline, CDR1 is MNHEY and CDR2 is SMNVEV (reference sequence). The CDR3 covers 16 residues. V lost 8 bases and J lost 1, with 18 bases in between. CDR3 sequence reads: CASSGGGMLAKNIQYF. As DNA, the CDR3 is TGTGCCAGCTCGGGCGGAGGTATGTTGGCCAAAAACATTCAGTACTTC.

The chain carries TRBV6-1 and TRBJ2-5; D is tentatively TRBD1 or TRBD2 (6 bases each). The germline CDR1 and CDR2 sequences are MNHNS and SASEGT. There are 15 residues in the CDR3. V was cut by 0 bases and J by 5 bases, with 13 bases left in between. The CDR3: CASSEARGAWETQYF. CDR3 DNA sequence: TGTGCCAGCAGTGAAGCGAGGGGGGCTTGGGAGACCCAGTACTTC.

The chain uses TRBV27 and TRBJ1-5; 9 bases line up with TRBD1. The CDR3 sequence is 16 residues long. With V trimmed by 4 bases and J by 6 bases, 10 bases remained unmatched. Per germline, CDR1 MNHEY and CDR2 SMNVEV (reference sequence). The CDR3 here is CASSSYPGQGRQPQHF. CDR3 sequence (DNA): TGTGCCAGCAGTTCCTATCCGGGACAGGGACGTCAGCCCCAGCATTTT.

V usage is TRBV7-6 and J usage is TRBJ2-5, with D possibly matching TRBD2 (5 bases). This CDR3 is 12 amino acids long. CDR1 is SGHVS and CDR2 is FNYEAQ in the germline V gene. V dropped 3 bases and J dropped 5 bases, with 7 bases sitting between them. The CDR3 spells CASSLGSETQYF. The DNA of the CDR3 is TGTGCCAGCAGCTTGGGGAGTGAGACCCAGTACTTC.

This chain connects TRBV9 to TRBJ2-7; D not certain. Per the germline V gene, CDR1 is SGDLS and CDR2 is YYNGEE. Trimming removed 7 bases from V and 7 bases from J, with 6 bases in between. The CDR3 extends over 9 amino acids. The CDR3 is CASGREQYF. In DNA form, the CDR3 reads TGTGCCAGCGGGCGGGAGCAGTACTTC. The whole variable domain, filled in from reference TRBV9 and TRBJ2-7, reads DSGVTQTPKHLITATGQRVTLRCSPRSGDLSVYWYQQSLDQGLQFLIQYYNGEERAKGNILERFSAQQFPDLHSELNLSSLELGDSALYFCASGREQYFGPGTRLTVT.

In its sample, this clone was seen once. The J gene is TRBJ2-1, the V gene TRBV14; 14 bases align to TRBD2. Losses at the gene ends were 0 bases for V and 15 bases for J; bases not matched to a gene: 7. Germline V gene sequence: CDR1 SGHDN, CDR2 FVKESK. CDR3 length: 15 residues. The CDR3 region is CASSQELGLAGVWFF. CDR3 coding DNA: TGTGCCAGCAGCCAAGAGCTGGGACTAGCGGGAGTATGGTTCTTC.